Each of the 12 T cell receptor beta chains below was sequenced from the same sample in a study of cytomegalovirus exposure and HLA in healthy donors. A multiplex PCR was run with 60 Vbeta primers and 13 Jbeta primers. Profiling relied on immunoSEQ multiplex PCR, and the TCRdb table lists in-frame clones only, not all of them. The sample has about 120,000 clones; 60% to 80% are singletons. Sequencing was done on a sample of PBMCs. The receptor set was obtained from a woman aged 45-60 years in good health and CMV-seronegative.

V gene TRBV7-9 combines with J gene TRBJ1-2, with TRBD1 identical over 8 bases. Looked up from germline, CDR1 is SEHNR and CDR2 is FQNEAQ (reference sequence). The CDR3 length is 13 residues. The trim removed 6 bases at V and 6 bases at J, leaving 6 bases unmatched. The CDR3 DNA follows: TGTGCCAGCAGTGCTCAGGGGGCGGATGGCTACACCTTC. Translating gives CASSAQGADGYTF.

This chain joins TRBV25-1 and TRBJ2-7, with D perhaps TRBD2 (6 bases). CDR1 MGHDK and CDR2 SYGVNS come from the germline V gene. CDR3 length: 12 residues. The ends were cut back, 9 bases at V and 2 bases at J, with 11 bases in the middle. CDR3 in amino acids: CASRAGTYEQYF. For the CDR3, the DNA is TGTGCCAGTAGAGCGGGCACCTACGAGCAGTACTTC.

This clone appeared a single time. The chain joins TRBV6-5 to TRBJ1-2, with 7 bases lining up with TRBD1. The germline V gene encodes CDR1 MNHEY and CDR2 SVGAGI. V lost 7 bases and J lost 4; bases outside the gene matches: 12. CDR3 length: 15 amino acids. The CDR3 reads CASTETGIRLYGYTF. CDR3 nucleotide sequence: TGTGCCAGCACCGAGACAGGGATCCGACTCTATGGCTACACCTTC.

The chain uses TRBV6-6 and TRBJ2-7; TRBD2 matches 12 bases. Germline trimming cut 5 bases from V and 2 bases from J; bases unmatched to any gene: 4. Germline V gives CDR1 MNHNY, CDR2 SVGAGI (reference sequence). This CDR3 region has 15 residues. The CDR3, as DNA: TGTGCCAGCAGTGGAAGGACTAGCGGGACCTACGAGCAGTACTTC. Amino acids: CASSGRTSGTYEQYF.

This chain joins TRBV10-3 and TRBJ2-2; 7 nucleotides line up with TRBD1. Trimming at V came to 7 bases and at J to 4 bases, leaving 6 bases not matched to a gene. CDR1 is ENHRY and CDR2 is SYGVKD in the germline V gene. The CDR3 extends over 14 amino acids. The CDR3: CAIKDRAGTGELFF. CDR3 DNA sequence: TGTGCCATCAAAGACAGGGCGGGCACCGGGGAGCTGTTTTTT.

This CDR3 reads CASSPFPSREYEQYF. The CDR3 nucleotides read TGTGCCAGCAGTCCCTTTCCTAGTCGAGAGTACGAGCAGTACTTC. The chain recombines TRBV6-1 with TRBJ2-7; the D is unclear. Germline V gene data show CDR1 as MNHNS and CDR2 as SASEGT. V lost 5 bases and J lost 4, with 18 bases in between. The CDR3 totals 15 residues.

In regard to this clone: A junction end diverges from the germline sequence, so it may reflect a read error. The CDR3, as DNA: TGTGCCAACAGCCCATCATTCCGGGACAGAACTGGCTACACCTTC. Encoded protein: CANSPSFRDRTGYTF. The chain has TRBV7-2 and TRBJ1-2, with 7 bases fitting TRBD1. From germline, CDR1 is SGHTA and CDR2 FQGNSA. The CDR3 consists of 15 residues.

This clone was observed many times. The chain combines TRBV29-1 with TRBJ2-7, with D tentatively TRBD2 (7 bases). CDR1 and CDR2 from the germline V gene are SQVTM and ANQGSEA. The CDR3 covers 13 residues. V dropped 6 bases and J dropped 3 bases, with 15 bases sitting between them. For the CDR3, the DNA is TGCAGCGTGTCCGGGGGCGGGGGCTACGAGCAGTACTTC. It specifies CSVSGGGGYEQYF.

This clone has a handful of counts. The rearrangement uses TRBV11-2 and TRBJ1-5; TRBD1 is a possible D gene (5 bases). This CDR3 spans 14 amino acids. CDR1 SGHAT and CDR2 FQNNGV come from the germline V gene. Trimming took off 5 bases at V and 7 bases at J, with 15 bases between the two ends. CDR3 amino acids: CASSPSRAGQPQHF. The CDR3, as DNA: TGTGCCAGCAGCCCGAGCAGGGCAGGGCAGCCCCAGCATTTT.

This rearrangement joins TRBV4-3 to TRBJ2-5; D is perhaps TRBD1 (5 bases). The CDR3 has 15 amino acids. V was cut by 0 bases and J by 5 bases, with 13 bases left in between. Germline CDR1 is LGHNA and CDR2 is YSLEER. The CDR3 DNA is TGCGCCAGCAGCCAAGACCAGGACACCGGGGAGACCCAGTACTTC. Translation gives CASSQDQDTGETQYF.

The gene calls are TRBV2 and TRBJ2-1; D gene unclear. The CDR3 is 13 amino acids. Trimming cost V 6 bases and J 7 bases, with 13 bases left between them. Germline CDR1 is SNHLY and CDR2 is FYNNEI. The CDR3 reads CASSLDPANEQFF. The CDR3 coding sequence is TGTGCCAGCAGCCTAGATCCGGCTAATGAGCAGTTCTTC.

V is TRBV7-9 and J is TRBJ2-5, with D possibly being TRBD1 (6 bases). V was cut by 4 bases and J by 4 bases, with 19 bases left in between. CDR1 SEHNR and CDR2 FQNEAQ come from the germline V gene (reference sequence). The CDR3 is 16 amino acids. CDR3 loop: CASSSYPQGGGETQYF. The CDR3 DNA reads TGTGCCAGCAGCTCCTACCCACAGGGCGGAGGAGAGACCCAGTACTTC.